This entry lists 18 T cell receptor beta chains sequenced from one sample in a study of shared clonotypes between healthy human individuals (dated by TCRdb to 2019 to 2021). Libraries were built with the immunoSEQ multiplex PCR assay. TCRdb retrieved this table from immuneACCESS and kept in-frame rearrangements only. Not all clones are present; in checked studies, unresolved V genes account for under half, and no reason is known for the remainder. In all, the sample holds about 590,000 clones, and around 95% of those were seen once. The ten largest make up 0.09% to 0.13% of the sample. For the CD8 naive samples, CD45RO-negative cells were positively selected for CCR7, yielding a CD45RA+CCR7+ population from which TemRA cells were excluded. Input material: naive CD8+ T cells sorted from blood. The meaning of the sample's cell subset or site label: CD45RA+CCR7+. These TCRs come from a woman in her twenties or thirties in good health.

The chain is built from TRBV7-8 and TRBJ2-7; D perhaps matches TRBD1 (6 bases). Looked up from germline, CDR1 is SGHVS and CDR2 is FQNEAQ. With 2 bases removed from V and 3 bases from J, the gap between germline ends came to 14 bases. This CDR3 region has 15 residues. As DNA, the CDR3 is TGTGCCAGCAGCTTAATGACAGGTCGAAACTACGAGCAGTACTTC. Translation gives CASSLMTGRNYEQYF.

The V and J genes are TRBV27 and TRBJ1-5, with TRBD1 identical over 8 bases. J gave up 1 base and V 6 bases, and 5 bases lay outside the gene matches. The CDR3 is 15 residues long. Germline V gene data show CDR1 as MNHEY and CDR2 as SMNVEV (reference sequence). Written as DNA, the CDR3 is TGTGCCAGCAGCTATACAGGGGGAAGCAATCAGCCCCAGCATTTT. Translated, it gives CASSYTGGSNQPQHF.

The rearrangement links TRBV2 to TRBJ2-7, with TRBD2 matching over 13 bases. Germline trimming cut 4 bases from V and 3 bases from J; bases unmatched to any gene: 3. The CDR3 runs 15 residues. CDR1 and CDR2 (germline): SNHLY, FYNNEI. The CDR3 protein is CASSGGTSGNYEQYF. CDR3 nucleotides: TGTGCCAGCAGTGGGGGGACTAGCGGGAACTACGAGCAGTACTTC.

The rearrangement links TRBV29-1 to TRBJ2-7, with 14 bases that match TRBD2. This CDR3 contains 15 residues. Germline values: CDR1 SQVTM, CDR2 ANQGSEA. Trimming cost V 4 bases and J 3 bases; bases outside gene matches: 5. CDR3 bases: TGCAGCGTTGTGGGACTAGCGGGAGATATCTACGAGCAGTACTTC. It yields the protein CSVVGLAGDIYEQYF.

The J gene is TRBJ2-7, the V gene TRBV5-1; 11 bases line up with TRBD1. From germline, CDR1 is SGHRS and CDR2 YFSETQ. With V trimmed by 0 bases and J by 5 bases, 13 bases remained unmatched. This CDR3 is 18 amino acids long. The CDR3 here is CASSLVQVFGTGGHEQYF. CDR3 sequence (DNA): TGCGCCAGCAGCTTGGTCCAGGTTTTTGGGACAGGGGGTCACGAGCAGTACTTC.

This chain uses TRBV5-6 with TRBJ2-1; 7 bases line up with TRBD1. CDR1 SGHDT and CDR2 YYEEEE come from the germline V gene. V lost 4 bases and J lost 4; bases outside the gene matches: 5. The CDR3 covers 14 residues. CDR3 sequence reads: CASSLGQLYNEQFF. The CDR3 DNA reads as TGTGCCAGCAGCCTGGGACAGCTGTACAATGAGCAGTTCTTC.

The chain uses TRBV4-1 and TRBJ2-2; D not certain. From germline, CDR1 is MGHRA and CDR2 YSYEKL. V lost 0 bases and J lost 1, with 12 bases in between. The CDR3 contains 17 residues. CDR3 in DNA: TGCGCCAGCAGCCAAGATAGGTATGGCAGGAACACCGGGGAGCTGTTTTTT. Its protein is CASSQDRYGRNTGELFF.

The chain links TRBV10-3 to TRBJ1-4, with D tentatively TRBD1 (6 bases). Germline V CDR1 and CDR2: ENHRY, SYGVKD. The CDR3 spans 13 residues. V gave up 5 bases and J gave up 8 bases, with 12 bases separating them. The chain's CDR3 is CAISQDSTEKLFF. CDR3 DNA sequence: TGTGCCATCAGTCAGGACAGTACCGAAAAACTGTTTTTT.

This chain links TRBV28 with TRBJ1-4, with D possibly being TRBD1 (5 bases). Trimming took 3 bases from V and 8 from J, leaving 19 bases between them. CDR3 length: 16 amino acids. Germline CDR1 reads MDHEN; CDR2 reads SYDVKM. The CDR3 bases are TGTGCCAGCAGTTTTTTCACGTGGCAGGGCAGCGAAAAACTGTTTTTT. This sequence encodes CASSFFTWQGSEKLFF.

The genes are TRBV5-8 and TRBJ2-1, with TRBD2 matching 14 bases. Unmatched junction bases numbered 15, after V lost 4 bases and J lost 12 bases. CDR1 and CDR2 (germline): SGHTS, YDEGEE. The CDR3 covers 17 residues. The CDR3 region has the DNA TGTGCCAGCAGCGACGGGACTAGCGGGAGAAACATAGGCGGGCAGTTCTTC. Its protein is CASSDGTSGRNIGGQFF.

In DNA form, the CDR3 reads TGCGCCAGCAGTCCAACTACGAGGGATACGCAGTATTTT. Encoded protein: CASSPTTRDTQYF. J is TRBJ2-3 and V is TRBV23-1, with unresolved D. TRBV23-1 falls under the ORF class, with uncertain function. The CDR3 consists of 13 residues. V was trimmed by 4 bases and J by 6 bases, leaving 11 bases between them.

The chain recombines TRBV19 with TRBJ1-1, with D possibly matching TRBD1 (5 bases). The V end was cut by 8 bases, the J end by 1 base, with 11 bases between. Germline loops: CDR1 LNHDA, CDR2 SQIVND (reference sequence). This CDR3 has 13 residues. CDR3 protein: CASRTGGNTEAFF. In DNA form, the CDR3 reads TGTGCCAGTCGGACTGGGGGGAACACTGAAGCTTTCTTT.

This clone came up a few times. The genes are TRBV30 and TRBJ1-1; TRBD1 is a possible D gene (5 bases). The CDR3 is 11 residues long. Germline V gene data show CDR1 as GTSNPN and CDR2 as SVGIG (reference sequence). Trimming cost V 0 bases and J 6 bases, with 5 bases left between them. CDR3 in amino acids: CAWSVQAEAFF. CDR3 sequence (DNA): TGTGCCTGGAGTGTACAGGCTGAAGCTTTCTTT.

This clone has a single count. This chain links TRBV28 with TRBJ2-1, with 11 bases aligning to TRBD2. The CDR3 spans 15 residues. The V and J ends lost 7 bases and 3 bases, in that order; junction bases with no gene match: 5. The germline CDR1 and CDR2 sequences are MDHEN and SYDVKM. CDR3 protein: CASTATSGSYNEQFF. In DNA form, the CDR3 reads TGTGCCAGCACCGCTACTAGCGGGAGCTACAATGAGCAGTTCTTC.

The chain combines TRBV7-9 with TRBJ2-7; 7 bases fit TRBD1. From germline, CDR1 is SEHNR and CDR2 FQNEAQ (reference sequence). J lost 3 bases, V lost 4 bases, and 9 bases had no gene match. The CDR3 is made up of 15 amino acids. The CDR3 region is CASSSKQGKRYEQYF. Here the CDR3 DNA reads TGTGCCAGCAGCTCGAAACAGGGGAAGCGCTACGAGCAGTACTTC.

V usage is TRBV28 and J usage is TRBJ2-7; D could derive from TRBD1 or TRBD2 (6 bases each). CDR1 is MDHEN and CDR2 is SYDVKM in the germline V gene. This CDR3 region has 14 residues. V was cut by 3 bases and J by 6 bases, with 15 bases left in between. The CDR3 DNA follows: TGTGCCAGCAGTTTCCGGGCCACGGGGGCCGAGCAGTACTTC. Protein: CASSFRATGAEQYF.

The chain recombines TRBV27 with TRBJ1-2; TRBD1 matches at 9 bases. The germline gives CDR1 MNHEY, CDR2 SMNVEV (reference sequence). The V segment lost 8 bases and the J segment 8 bases; nucleotides outside the gene matches: 6. The CDR3 contains 12 residues. As DNA, the CDR3 is TGTGCCAGCCGAACAGGGGGCGAGGGCTACACCTTC. It specifies CASRTGGEGYTF.

The chain joins TRBV28 to TRBJ1-2; no reliable D call. V was cut by 3 bases and J by 4 bases, with 12 bases left in between. This CDR3 region has 14 residues. Germline CDR1 MDHEN, CDR2 SYDVKM. The DNA of the CDR3 is TGTGCCAGCAGTTTTTCCCTGGCTGCCTATGGCTACACCTTC. Amino acids: CASSFSLAAYGYTF.